This TCR beta chain originates from a study of response to subunit inactivated influenza vaccine. Study-wide results and limits: It was the authors' suggestion that each seasonal influenza vaccination recruits few new T cells.

TCRdb processed the RT-PCR reads anew with MiXCR; each CDR3 protein has one entry. The table lists hundreds of thousands of distinct CDR3 sequences, 15% to 18% of them singletons. On this clonotype: As yet, its antigen is unknown.

CDR3 size: 16 residues. Trimming took off 1 base at V and 7 bases at J, with 18 bases between the two ends. From germline, CDR1 is SGHTA and CDR2 FQGNSA. The chain is built from TRBV7-2 and TRBJ2-3, with D perhaps matching TRBD2 (5 bases). The starting material was PBMCs from blood, obtained roughly 12 days after vaccination. The clonotype was recovered from a middle-aged man who received an inactivated influenza vaccine. CDR3 DNA: TGTGCCAGCAGCTTAGGGCGGGCCCGTTCCACCCATACGCAGTATTTT. Translating gives CASSLGRARSTHTQYF.